Sequencing of this T cell receptor beta chain was carried out in a study of neoadjuvant anti-PD-1 for oral cavity cancer. Study-wide context: Patients without progression received a fourth nivolumab dose around day 43, then surgical resection on days 50-56. Notes on the study in general: Only a few patients per response group were TCR-analyzed; validation needed.

Of note for this clone: The antigen is undetermined.

Generated by immunoSEQ multiplex PCR, the TCRdb table keeps only in-frame clones and is missing some. Of 18,000 or so clones listed, around three quarters are singletons. Germline V gene lookup returns CDR1 SGHRS and CDR2 YFSETQ. This CDR3 comprises 12 residues. Trimming stripped 0 bases from V and 12 bases from J, with 10 bases between. The sample in question was PBMCs, obtained before nivolumab (anti-PD-1) treatment. The TCR originated in a person aged 40-85 years with oral cavity squamous cell carcinoma. V gene TRBV5-1 combines with J gene TRBJ2-1; D ambiguous. CDR3 coding DNA: TGCGCCAGCAGCTTGGAGAACGTGGGGCAGTTCTTC. This sequence encodes CASSLENVGQFF.